A single count supports the clone carrying this T cell receptor beta chain. Its antigen is not identified. The CDR3 consists of 14 residues. The trim removed 4 bases at V and 4 bases at J, leaving 2 bases unmatched. Per the germline V gene, CDR1 is MNHEY and CDR2 is SMNVEV (reference sequence). The sample belongs to a study of T cell responses to AZD1222 COVID-19 vaccine. Whole-study results and caveats: When two AZD1222 doses had been given, Spike-specific TCR breadth and depth rose. Reports say nearly half of spike-specific TCRs go after unmutated variant regions. Females made up more of the donors, who were largely white British, and clonal diversity may have come out too low. Only after the peak T cell response were repertoires sampled.

Libraries were prepared by immunoSEQ multiplex PCR; TCRdb keeps only in-frame clonotypes and omits some of them. Counted here are some 150,000 clones, 91% occurring once; the ten biggest clones make up 5%. The source of this sequence is an adult in good health. The chain is built from TRBV27 and TRBJ2-3; TRBD1 aligns across 10 bases. This specimen consisted of peripheral blood, obtained on day 0 of AZD1222 vaccination. CDR3 residues: CASSSGQGSDTQYF. For the CDR3, the DNA is TGTGCCAGCAGTTCGGGACAGGGGTCAGATACGCAGTATTTT.